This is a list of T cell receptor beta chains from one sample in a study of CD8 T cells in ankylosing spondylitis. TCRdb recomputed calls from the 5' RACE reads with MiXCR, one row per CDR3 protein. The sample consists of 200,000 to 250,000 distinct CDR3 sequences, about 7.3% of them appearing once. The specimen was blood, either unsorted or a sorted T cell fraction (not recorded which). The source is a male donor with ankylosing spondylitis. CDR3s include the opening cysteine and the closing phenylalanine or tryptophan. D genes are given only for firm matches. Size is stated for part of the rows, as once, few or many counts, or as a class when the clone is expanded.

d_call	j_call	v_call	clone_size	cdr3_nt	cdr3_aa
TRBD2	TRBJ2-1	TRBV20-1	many	TGCAGTGCTAGAAATAAAGCGGGGGCCATCTACAATGAGCAGTTCTTC	CSARNKAGAIYNEQFF
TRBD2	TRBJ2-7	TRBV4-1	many	TGCGCCAGCAGCCAATTGGTCGGGAGGAACGAGCAGTACTTC	CASSQLVGRNEQYF
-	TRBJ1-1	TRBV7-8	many	TGTGCCAGCACCCGAGGGGGAGACACTGAAGCTTTCTTT	CASTRGGDTEAFF
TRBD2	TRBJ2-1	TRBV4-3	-	TGCGCCAGCAGCCAAGATCGTGCAGGACTAGCGAGGAATGAGCAGTTCTTC	CASSQDRAGLARNEQFF
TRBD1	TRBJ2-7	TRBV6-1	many	TGTGCCAGCAGTGGGAGCGGGACAGGGGCCTACGAGCAGTACTTC	CASSGSGTGAYEQYF
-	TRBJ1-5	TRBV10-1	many	TGCGCCAGCAAAAACGTTGAAGATCAGCCCCAGCATTTT	CASKNVEDQPQHF
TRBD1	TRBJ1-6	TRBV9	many	TGTGCCAGCAGCGCCGGGACAGGGTTTTCACCCCTCCACTTT	CASSAGTGFSPLHF
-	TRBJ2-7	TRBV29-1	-	TGCAGCGTTGGAAGTCGAGGTTACGAGCAGTACTTC	CSVGSRGYEQYF
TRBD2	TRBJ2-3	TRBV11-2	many	TGTGCCAGCAGCTTAACCCTGGGACTAGTGCGTCCCACAGATACGCAGTATTTT	CASSLTLGLVRPTDTQYF
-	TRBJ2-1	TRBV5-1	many	TGCGCCAGCAGCTTGGCCGCGACTGAGCAGTTCTTC	CASSLAATEQFF
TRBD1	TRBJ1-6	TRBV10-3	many	TGTGCCATCAGCGGACAGGGGATGGGGACTAATTCACCCCTCCACTTT	CAISGQGMGTNSPLHF
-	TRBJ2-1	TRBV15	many	TGTGCCACCAGCAGAGACTACAATGAGCAGTTCTTC	CATSRDYNEQFF
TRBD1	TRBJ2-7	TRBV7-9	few	TGTGCCAGCAGCAGACCGGACAGGAGAGACTACGAGCAGTACTTC	CASSRPDRRDYEQYF
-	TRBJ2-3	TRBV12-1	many	TGTGCCAGCAGAGCAGATACGCAGTATTTT	CASRADTQYF
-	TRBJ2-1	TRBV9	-	TGTGCCAGCAGCGTAACGGGGGGCCAAAATGAGCAGTTCTTC	CASSVTGGQNEQFF
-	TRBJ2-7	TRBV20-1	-	TGCAGTGCTAGAGCGTCCAGGGTCGGCGAGCAGTACTTC	CSARASRVGEQYF
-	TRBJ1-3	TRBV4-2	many	TGTGCCAGCAGCCAAGGGTACGAATCAAACTCTGGAAACACCATATATTTT	CASSQGYESNSGNTIYF
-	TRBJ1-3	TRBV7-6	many	TGTGCCAGCAGCTTAGAATTCTCCGGGTCTGGAAACACCATATATTTT	CASSLEFSGSGNTIYF
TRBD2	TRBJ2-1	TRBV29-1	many	TGCAGCGTTGAAGATGGGACTAGCGGGAGGGCCCTTATTTACAATGAGCAGTTCTTC	CSVEDGTSGRALIYNEQFF
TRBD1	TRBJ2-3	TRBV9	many	TGTGCCAGCAGCGTAGAGGGGGCATGGGTCACAGATACGCAGTATTTT	CASSVEGAWVTDTQYF
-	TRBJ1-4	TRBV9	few	TGTGCCAGCAGCGCCGGGGTCGGCGTTGAAAAACTGTTTTTT	CASSAGVGVEKLFF
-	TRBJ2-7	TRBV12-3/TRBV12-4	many	TGTGCCAGCAGTGCGAATTACTACGAGCAGTACTTC	CASSANYYEQYF
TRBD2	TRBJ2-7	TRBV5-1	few	TGCGCCAGCAGCTTGGCGACTAGCGGGGGCTACGAGCAGTACTTC	CASSLATSGGYEQYF
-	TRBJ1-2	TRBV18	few	TGTGCCAGCTCACCACCGGTCAGCAACTATGGCTACACCTTC	CASSPPVSNYGYTF
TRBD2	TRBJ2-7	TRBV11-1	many	TGTGCCAGCAGCTTAGTTTCCAGCGGGAGCTACGAGCAGTACTTC	CASSLVSSGSYEQYF
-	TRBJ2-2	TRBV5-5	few	TGTGCCAGCAGATTGACGGTACTCTTGAACACCGGGGAGCTGTTTTTT	CASRLTVLLNTGELFF
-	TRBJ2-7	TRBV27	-	TGTGCCAGCAGTCCCGGACGGACCCTAGACGAGCAGTACTTC	CASSPGRTLDEQYF
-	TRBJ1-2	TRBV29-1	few	TGCAGCGTGGGGACATCAAACCGCTATGGCTACACCTTC	CSVGTSNRYGYTF
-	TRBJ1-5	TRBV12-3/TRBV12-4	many	TGTGCCAGCAGTTTAGGACAGTCGTCCCAGCATTTT	CASSLGQSSQHF
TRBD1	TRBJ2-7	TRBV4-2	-	TGTGCCAGCAGCCAAGATCGGACAGGGACCTACGAGCAGTACTTC	CASSQDRTGTYEQYF
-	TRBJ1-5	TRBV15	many	TGTGCCACCAGCAGAGATCGGGCAGTCTACAATCAGCCCCAGCATTTT	CATSRDRAVYNQPQHF
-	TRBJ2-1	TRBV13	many	TGTGCCAGCAGTTTAGAGTACAGAACCTACAATGAGCAGTTCTTC	CASSLEYRTYNEQFF
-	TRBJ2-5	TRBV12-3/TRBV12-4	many	TGTGCCAGCAGTTGGGCCTACGGGGCTCAAGAGACCCAGTACTTC	CASSWAYGAQETQYF
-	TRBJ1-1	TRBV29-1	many	TGCAGCATTCAAGAAGGGTACGGAAACACTGAAGCTTTCTTT	CSIQEGYGNTEAFF
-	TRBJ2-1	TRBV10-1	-	TGCGCCAGCAGTGCCGGGACAAATAACAATGAGCAGTTCTTC	CASSAGTNNNEQFF
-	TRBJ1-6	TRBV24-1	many	TGTGCCACCAGTGTGAATAGGGGAGCCCTAAATTCACCCCTCCACTTT	CATSVNRGALNSPLHF
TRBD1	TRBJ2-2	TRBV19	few	TGTGCCAGTAGCAGAGACAGGGGAGGTACCACCGGGGAGCTGTTTTTT	CASSRDRGGTTGELFF
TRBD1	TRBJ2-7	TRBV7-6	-	TGTGCCAGCAGCTCCTCGACAGGGAACGAGCAGTACTTC	CASSSSTGNEQYF
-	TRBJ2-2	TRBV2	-	TGTGCCAGCACAGGGACTTTGACGTCCACCGGGGAGCTGTTTTTT	CASTGTLTSTGELFF
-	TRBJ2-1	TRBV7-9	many	TGTGCCAGCAGCTTAGGACAGTTATACAATGAGCAGTTCTTC	CASSLGQLYNEQFF
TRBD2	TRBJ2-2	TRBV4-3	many	TGCGCCAGCAGCCAGACTAGCGGGAGTGCCGGGGAGCTGTTTTTT	CASSQTSGSAGELFF
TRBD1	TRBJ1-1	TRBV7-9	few	TGTGCCAGCAGCACACGAGCGACAGGGGGCACTGAAGCTTTCTTT	CASSTRATGGTEAFF
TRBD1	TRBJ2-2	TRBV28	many	TGTGCCAGCAGCTTACAGGGGTTTAACACCGGGGAGCTGTTTTTT	CASSLQGFNTGELFF
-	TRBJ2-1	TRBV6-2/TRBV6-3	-	TGTGCCAGCAGTTTCAACTTTTATGAGCAGTTCTTC	CASSFNFYEQFF